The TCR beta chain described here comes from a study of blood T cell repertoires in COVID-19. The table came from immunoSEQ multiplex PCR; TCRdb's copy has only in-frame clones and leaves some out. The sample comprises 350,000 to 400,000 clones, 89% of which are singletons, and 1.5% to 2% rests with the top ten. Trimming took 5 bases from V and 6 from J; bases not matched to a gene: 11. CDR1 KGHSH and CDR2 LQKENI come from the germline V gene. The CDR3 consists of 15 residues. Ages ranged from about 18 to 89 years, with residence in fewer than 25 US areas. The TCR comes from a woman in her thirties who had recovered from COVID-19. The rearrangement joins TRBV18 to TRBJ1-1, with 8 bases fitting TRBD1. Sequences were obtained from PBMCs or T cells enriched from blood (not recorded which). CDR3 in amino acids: CASSGRDRYSAEAFF. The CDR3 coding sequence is TGTGCCAGCTCAGGGAGGGACAGGTATTCAGCTGAAGCTTTCTTT.